The T cell receptor (beta chain) under discussion was sequenced for a study of a mutant IDH1 vaccine in newly diagnosed glioma. Whole-study context: Vaccination followed radiotherapy alone by 4-6 weeks, or accompanied temozolomide cycles. Those enrolled had earlier been treated with radiotherapy, temozolomide, or both, mostly both.

Time point described: week 35, safety follow-up. Vaccination comprised doses that each held 300 ug of mutant IDH1 20-mer peptide, plus topical imiquimod. Across weeks 1, 3, 5, 7, 11, 15, 19 and 23, patients received a vaccination each time, eight in all. Repertoires were generated with immunoSEQ multiplex PCR, while TCRdb's copy carries only in-frame clones and drops some. The data contain 40,000 to 55,000 clones, 65% to 80% of them singletons. On this clone: Antigen: not known.

Germline V gene sequence: CDR1 GTSNPN, CDR2 SVGIG (reference sequence). This CDR3 contains 18 residues. V trimming: 0 bases; J trimming: 6 bases; junction bases outside the gene matches: 11. The receptor was derived from a man in his forties or fifties with glioma. Sequenced here: PBMCs, sampled from a glioma patient whose treatment included an IDH1 peptide vaccine. The chain recombines TRBV30 with TRBJ1-6; 10 bases map to TRBD1. The DNA of the CDR3 is TGTGCCTGGAGTGTATTAGCCCGAGACAGGGGGCCTAATTCACCCCTCCACTTT. Amino acid sequence: CAWSVLARDRGPNSPLHF.